This TCR beta chain was captured by sequencing in a study of graft-versus-host responses after intestinal transplantation. In the study overall: Each of the recipients got a multivisceral, liver-intestinal, or isolated intestinal transplant. Anti-thymocyte globulin served as induction for all recipients, who then took tacrolimus and steroids for about 3 years.

In its sample, this clone was seen a few times. Study conclusions and caveats: Those patients showing graft-donor T cell macrochimerism displayed high graft-versus-host to host-versus-graft clonal ratios in allografts.

J lost 2 bases, V lost 3 bases, and 0 bases had no gene match. The CDR3 consists of 14 residues. The assay was immunoSEQ multiplex PCR, and TCRdb's table has in-frame clones only and misses some. The table includes some 4,300 clones, less than 30% detected once. The TCR originated in a human patient who was an organ donor for intestinal transplantation. The chain combines TRBV5-7 with TRBJ2-5, with TRBD1 identical over 11 bases. TRBV5-7 is labeled an ORF, and its function is uncertain. Sequencing was performed on alloreactive CD4+ T cells from a mixed lymphocyte reaction culture, taken before transplantation. Specified subset: CFSE-low proliferating T cells sorted from roughly six-day pre-transplant mixed lymphocyte reaction (GvH or HvG direction). The CDR3, as DNA: TGTGCCAGCAGCTGGGACAGGGGGCAAGAGACCCAGTACTTC. The encoded protein is CASSWDRGQETQYF.